Listed here is a single TCR beta chain. What antigen it recognizes has not been identified. No much larger clone exists at a distance of one base, and base qualities are not known. CDR1 and CDR2 (MDHEN, SYDVKM) derive from the germline V gene. Unmatched junction bases come to 5, with V trimmed by 8 bases and J by 4 bases. Taken from cysteine to phenylalanine, the CDR3 has 13 residues. The entry retains the CDR3 DNA only, 39 bases that are in frame from base 1. Using the deep immunoSEQ assay, multiplex PCR amplified TCR CDR3 regions from genomic DNA. Extracted genomic DNA from each cell subset was spread evenly across all wells of several immunoSEQ 96-well plates, with each plate serving as a replicate. Each replicate PCR for sorted subsets received about 200 ng genomic DNA, equal to roughly 30,000 T cell genomes. Purified libraries were measured with a Qubit 3.0 fluorometer, size-checked on a Bioanalyzer 2100, and measured again with the KAPA Library Quantification kit. Every immunoSEQ 96-well plate was sequenced on a dedicated single-read 150-cycle Illumina NextSeq 550 flow cell. Processing in the source paper ran as follows. Because the immunoSEQ output included only junctional sequences and no quality scores, the filtering could not be the same as the filtering used for full-length reads. To assign V/J genes and CDR3, sequences were annotated using PyIR, a Python wrapper for IgBLAST v1.9, with IMGT germline references. Reads were filtered out if the reads had weak V/J assignments (E-value above 1e-6), no CDR3, stop codons, out-of-frame junctions, or ambiguous translated residues. A V3J clonotype was defined by an identical inferred V gene, J gene, and CDR3 amino acid sequence. Percentage overlap between repertoires was computed as shared unique clonotypes divided by the size of the smaller repertoire. Richness of each repertoire was evaluated using RTK rarefaction, the Chao1 estimator, and Recon v2.1 estimates of unobserved clonotypes. OLGA was used to compute generation probabilities for all TCRbeta clonotypes that the gDNA method yielded from a few donors. The source is immuneACCESS, and TCRdb retained only in-frame sequences with V and J called. Part of the clones is not carried over; for the studies checked, unresolved V genes explain less than half of this, and the remainder is unexplained. For V, J and clone size, that table is used; D and trimming come from the DNA. Present in this sample are roughly 2,300,000 clones, around 90% of which were seen just once. The ten largest make up 0.37% of the sample.

This specimen belongs to a study of shared clonotypes between healthy human individuals (dated by TCRdb to about 2020). Concerning the study at large: The cohort comprised a couple of women and three men aged 18 to 49 years. The study deeply sequenced blood TCR repertoires of about five healthy adults to estimate repertoire size and the extent of clonotype sharing between individuals. Libraries were prepared and TCR repertoires were sequenced by different laboratories using diverse techniques, in order to increase sequencing depth and limit assay-specific biases. For each donor, three plates each were used for CD4 naive and CD4 memory, two plates were used for CD8 naive, and one plate was used for CD8 memory. Per donor, leukapheresis produced somewhere between about 0.94 and 9.5 billion PBMCs.

What the research found in general, with its limitations: Based on pairwise subsampling, the degree of clonotype sharing among donors was expected to be affected by sequencing depth. Sharing across a few donors was observed for 5% to 6.5% of naive CD4, 3.5% of naive CD8, 2% to 2.5% of memory CD4, and around 0.4% of memory CD8 clonotypes. The small number of donors limited the genetic and exposure-history diversity represented. Rarefaction of sorted-subset datasets indicated incomplete sequencing despite the large sequencing depth. Naive subsets generally had larger estimated clonotype richness than memory subsets did. Higher generation probabilities were observed for clonotypes shared by all four sorted-subset donors than for non-shared clonotypes. Only blood was sampled, and tissue TCR repertoires likely differ from those in blood.

Donors were healthy HIV-negative adults with no recently reported acute infections or vaccinations. All donors were Caucasian adults living in Nashville, Tennessee, USA. CD4+ T cells were enriched through magnetic negative selection, after which naive cells were positively selected on CD45RA and the remaining negative fraction served as the memory subset. Blood was collected by leukapheresis, and PBMCs were isolated by Ficoll-Histopaque density gradient centrifugation and then cryopreserved in liquid nitrogen vapor phase. Analytical flow cytometry was used to check the purity and quantity of each magnetically sorted T cell population. Each sorted fraction had its genomic DNA isolated and then quantified by UV absorbance on a Nanodrop 2000c.

The receptor comes from a man aged 18 to 30 in good health. Some clones in this sample may be carry-over from other donors' samples. The chain joins TRBV28 to TRBJ2-5, with 9 bases in between that match TRBD1. Material: naive CD4+ T cells from PBMCs. The cell subset or site label corresponds to: CD45RA+ positively selected. The CDR3 protein: CASETGGGETQYF. In nucleotides, the sequence is TGTGCCAGCGAGACAGGGGGTGGAGAGACCCAGTACTTC.